The 13 T cell receptor beta chains below all came from one sample that was sequenced in a study of T cells after yellow fever vaccination. TCRdb reprocessed the 5' RACE reads with MiXCR, giving one entry per CDR3 protein. Of 50,000 to 75,000 distinct CDR3 sequences listed, approximately 7% are singletons. The material was CD8+ T cells sorted from PBMCs, obtained on the day of the first yellow fever vaccination. The receptors here all came from a man between 18 and 35 years old who received the YFV17D yellow fever vaccine.

In this sample, this clonotype turned up many times. The chain is built from TRBV7-8 and TRBJ2-3; 9 nucleotides agree with TRBD2. This CDR3 spans 16 amino acids. CDR1 and CDR2 (germline): SGHVS, FQNEAQ. V lost 1 base and J lost 6; bases outside the gene matches: 8. The CDR3 protein is CASSLGISGGGDTQYF. For the CDR3, the DNA is TGTGCCAGCAGCTTAGGAATTAGCGGGGGAGGTGATACGCAGTATTTT. The full variable domain, its missing parts supplied by reference TRBV7-8 and TRBJ2-3, is GAGVSQSPRYKVAKRGQDVALRCDPISGHVSLFWYQQALGQGPEFLTYFQNEAQLDKSGLPSDRFFAERPEGSVSTLKIQRTQQEDSAVYLCASSLGISGGGDTQYFGPGTRLTVL.

This clonotype turned up a few times. V and J are TRBV7-9 and TRBJ2-7, with TRBD1 matching over 9 bases. The V gene end was trimmed by 2 bases and the J gene end by 3 bases; junction bases not matched to a gene: 5. Germline V gives CDR1 SEHNR, CDR2 FQNEAQ (reference sequence). The CDR3 has 15 residues. This CDR3 is CASSLTGQGNYEQYF. The CDR3 nucleotides are TGTGCCAGCAGCTTAACGGGACAGGGAAACTACGAGCAGTACTTC. Looking up the rest from reference TRBV7-9 and TRBJ2-7 gives the full variable domain: DTGVSQNPRHKITKRGQNVTFRCDPISEHNRLYWYRQTLGQGPEFLTYFQNEAQLEKSRLLSDRFSAERPKGSFSTLEIQRTEQGDSAMYLCASSLTGQGNYEQYFGPGTRLTVT.

V usage is TRBV27 and J usage is TRBJ2-5; 8 nucleotides agree with TRBD2. V lost 5 bases, J lost 1 base, and 6 bases stayed unmatched. The CDR3 runs to 15 residues. CDR1 and CDR2 (germline): MNHEY, SMNVEV (reference sequence). Written as DNA, the CDR3 is TGTGCCAGCAGTCCCCTAGCGGGCCTCCAAGAGACCCAGTACTTC. Translated, it gives CASSPLAGLQETQYF.

This clonotype was picked up many times. The rearrangement links TRBV6-5 to TRBJ2-3; possible D gene TRBD1, 5 bases. This CDR3 comprises 15 residues. V gave up 2 bases and J gave up 0 bases, with 9 bases separating them. Germline CDR1 reads MNHEY; CDR2 reads SVGAGI. CDR3 loop: CASSYRGFSTDTQYF. Here the CDR3 DNA reads TGTGCCAGCAGTTACAGGGGATTTAGCACAGATACGCAGTATTTT.

In its sample, this clonotype was seen many times. V gene TRBV19 combines with J gene TRBJ2-2; D is perhaps TRBD1 (5 bases). There are 14 residues in the CDR3. V was shortened by 5 bases and J by 0 bases, with 7 bases between the two germline ends. The germline gives CDR1 LNHDA, CDR2 SQIVND (reference sequence). The CDR3 spells CASSWGTNTGELFF. The CDR3 DNA follows: TGTGCCAGTAGTTGGGGCACGAACACCGGGGAGCTGTTTTTT.

This clonotype was recorded at least ten times. The chain uses TRBV7-9 and TRBJ2-5, with D maybe TRBD2 (5 bases). V was cut by 5 bases and J by 5 bases, with 15 bases left in between. In germline, CDR1 is SEHNR, CDR2 FQNEAQ (reference sequence). This CDR3 has 14 residues. This CDR3 is CASSPTGLRETQYF. CDR3 in DNA: TGTGCCAGCAGCCCTACCGGACTTCGGGAGACCCAGTACTTC. Combining the CDR3 with reference TRBV7-9 and TRBJ2-5 gives the whole variable domain DTGVSQNPRHKITKRGQNVTFRCDPISEHNRLYWYRQTLGQGPEFLTYFQNEAQLEKSRLLSDRFSAERPKGSFSTLEIQRTEQGDSAMYLCASSPTGLRETQYFGPGTRLLVL.

The chain is built from TRBV5-1 and TRBJ2-7; a possible D gene is TRBD1 (6 bases). Trimming pared 0 bases from V and 6 bases from J, leaving 22 bases between. CDR1 and CDR2 from the germline V gene are SGHRS and YFSETQ. CDR3 size: 17 residues. CDR3 in amino acids: CASSLGSGSYRVGEQYV. The CDR3 region has the DNA TGCGCCAGCAGCTTGGGGTCGGGGTCCTACAGGGTCGGCGAGCAGTACGTC.

This clonotype has at least ten counts. The chain couples TRBV2 to TRBJ2-7; TRBD1 matches at 9 bases. This CDR3 region has 13 residues. Germline V CDR1 and CDR2: SNHLY, FYNNEI. V trimming: 6 bases; J trimming: 2 bases; junction bases outside the gene matches: 2. CDR3 in amino acids: CASRGQGPYEQYV. Written as DNA, the CDR3 is TGTGCCAGCAGGGGACAGGGACCCTACGAGCAGTACGTC.

This clonotype was seen repeatedly, ten times or more. The chain couples TRBV15 to TRBJ1-4; TRBD1 agrees at 9 bases. After removal of 5 bases from V and 5 bases from J, the junction contained 3 bases not matched to a gene. Germline V gene data show CDR1 as LNHNV and CDR2 as YYDKDF (reference sequence). This CDR3 region has 14 residues. The CDR3, as DNA: TGTGCCACCAGCCCGGACAGGGGAAATGAAAAACTGTTTTTT. Protein: CATSPDRGNEKLFF.

This clonotype was seen repeatedly, ten times or more. The rearrangement uses TRBV7-2 and TRBJ2-7; 7 bases are a match to TRBD1. The germline CDR1 and CDR2 sequences are SGHTA and FQGNSA. This CDR3 has 15 residues. The trim removed 5 bases at V and 0 bases at J, leaving 7 bases unmatched. The CDR3 nucleotides are TGTGCCAGCAGCCCTGGACAGGAAAGCTCCTACGAGCAGTACGTC. This codes for CASSPGQESSYEQYV.

This clonotype was recorded at least ten times. This chain links TRBV7-8 with TRBJ2-1; the match to TRBD1 covers 8 bases. The CDR3 loop spans 17 amino acids. The trim removed 0 bases at V and 3 bases at J, leaving 7 bases unmatched. Germline lookup yields CDR1 SGHVS and CDR2 FQNEAQ. Here the CDR3 reads CASSLAITGGFYNEQFF. CDR3 sequence (DNA): TGTGCCAGCAGCTTAGCTATAACAGGGGGGTTCTACAATGAGCAGTTCTTC.

This clonotype occurred many times. This rearrangement joins TRBV12-3 or TRBV12-4 to TRBJ2-1; 10 nucleotides match TRBD1. The CDR3 runs 16 residues. Trimming took 1 base from V and 7 from J; bases not matched to a gene: 7. CDR3 nucleotide sequence: TGTGCCAGCAGTTTAGGCCCTGACAGGGGGCGAAATGAGCAGTTCTTC. This encodes CASSLGPDRGRNEQFF.

The chain links TRBV27 to TRBJ2-5; the D gene is possibly TRBD1 (6 bases). The ends were cut back, 6 bases at V and 2 bases at J, with 19 bases in the middle. In germline, CDR1 is MNHEY, CDR2 SMNVEV (reference sequence). The CDR3 extends over 16 amino acids. CDR3 region: CASSQARDKAQETQYF. In nucleotides, the CDR3 is TGTGCCAGCAGCCAAGCCCGGGACAAGGCGCAAGAGACCCAGTACTTC.